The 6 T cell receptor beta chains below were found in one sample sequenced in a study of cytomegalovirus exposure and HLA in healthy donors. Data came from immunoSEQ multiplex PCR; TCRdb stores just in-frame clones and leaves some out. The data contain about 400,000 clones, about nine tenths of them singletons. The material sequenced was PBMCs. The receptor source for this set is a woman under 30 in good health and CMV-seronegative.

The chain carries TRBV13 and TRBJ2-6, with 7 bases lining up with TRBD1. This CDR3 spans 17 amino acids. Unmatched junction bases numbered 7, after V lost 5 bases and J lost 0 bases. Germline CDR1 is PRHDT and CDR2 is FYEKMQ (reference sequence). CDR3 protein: CASSPRTGPSGANVLTF. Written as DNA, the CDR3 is TGTGCCAGCAGCCCTCGGACAGGACCCTCTGGGGCCAACGTCCTGACTTTC.

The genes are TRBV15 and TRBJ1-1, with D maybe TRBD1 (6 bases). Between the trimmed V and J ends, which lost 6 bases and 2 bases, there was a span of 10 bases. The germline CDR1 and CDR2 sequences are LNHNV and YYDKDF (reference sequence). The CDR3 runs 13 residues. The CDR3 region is CATSLQGNTEAFF. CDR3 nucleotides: TGTGCCACCAGTTTACAGGGAAACACTGAAGCTTTCTTT. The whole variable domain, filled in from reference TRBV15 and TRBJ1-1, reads DAMVIQNPRYQVTQFGKPVTLSCSQTLNHNVMYWYQQKSSQAPKLLFHYYDKDFNNEADTPDNFQSRRPNTSFCFLDIRSPGLGDTAMYLCATSLQGNTEAFFGQGTRLTVV.

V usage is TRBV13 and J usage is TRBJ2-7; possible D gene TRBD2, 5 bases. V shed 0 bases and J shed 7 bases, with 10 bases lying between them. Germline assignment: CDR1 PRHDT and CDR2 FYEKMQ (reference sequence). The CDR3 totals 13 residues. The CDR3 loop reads CASSLGPGGEQYF. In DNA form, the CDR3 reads TGTGCCAGCAGCTTAGGGCCAGGCGGGGAGCAGTACTTC.

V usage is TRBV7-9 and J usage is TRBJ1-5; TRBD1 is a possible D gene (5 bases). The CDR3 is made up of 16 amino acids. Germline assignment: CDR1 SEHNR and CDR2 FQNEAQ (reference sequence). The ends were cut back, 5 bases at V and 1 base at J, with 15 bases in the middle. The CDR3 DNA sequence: TGTGCCAGCAGCCCTGACACCCACAGGAGCAATCAGCCCCAGCATTTT. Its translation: CASSPDTHRSNQPQHF. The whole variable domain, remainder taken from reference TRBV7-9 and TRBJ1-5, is DTGVSQNPRHKITKRGQNVTFRCDPISEHNRLYWYRQTLGQGPEFLTYFQNEAQLEKSRLLSDRFSAERPKGSFSTLEIQRTEQGDSAMYLCASSPDTHRSNQPQHFGDGTRLSIL.

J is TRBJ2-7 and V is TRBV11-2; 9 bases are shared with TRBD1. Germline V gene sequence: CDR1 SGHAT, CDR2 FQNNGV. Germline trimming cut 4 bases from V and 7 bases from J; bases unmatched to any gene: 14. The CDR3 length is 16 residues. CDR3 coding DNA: TGTGCCAGCAGCTCCCCCAGGGGACAGGGTTTGGGGGAGCAGTACTTC. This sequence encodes CASSSPRGQGLGEQYF.

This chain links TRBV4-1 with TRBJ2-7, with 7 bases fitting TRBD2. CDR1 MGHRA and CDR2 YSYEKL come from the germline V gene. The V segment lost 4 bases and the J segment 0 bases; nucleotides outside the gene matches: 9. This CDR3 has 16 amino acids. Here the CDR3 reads CASSPKWGDYSYEQYF. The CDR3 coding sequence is TGCGCCAGCAGCCCAAAGTGGGGGGACTACTCCTACGAGCAGTACTTC.